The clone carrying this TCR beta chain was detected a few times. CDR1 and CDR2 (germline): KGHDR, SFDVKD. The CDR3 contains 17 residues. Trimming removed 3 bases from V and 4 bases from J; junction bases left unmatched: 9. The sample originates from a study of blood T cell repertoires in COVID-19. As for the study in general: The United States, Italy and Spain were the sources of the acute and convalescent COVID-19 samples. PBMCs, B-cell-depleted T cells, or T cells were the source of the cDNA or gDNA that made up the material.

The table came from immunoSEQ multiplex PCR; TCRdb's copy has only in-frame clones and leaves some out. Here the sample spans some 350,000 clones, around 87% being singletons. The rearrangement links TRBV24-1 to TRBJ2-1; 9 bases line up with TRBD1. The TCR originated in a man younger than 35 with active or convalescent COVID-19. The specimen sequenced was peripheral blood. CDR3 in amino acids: CATSDLEDRGIYNEQFF. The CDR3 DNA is TGTGCCACCAGTGATCTGGAAGACAGGGGGATTTACAATGAGCAGTTCTTC.